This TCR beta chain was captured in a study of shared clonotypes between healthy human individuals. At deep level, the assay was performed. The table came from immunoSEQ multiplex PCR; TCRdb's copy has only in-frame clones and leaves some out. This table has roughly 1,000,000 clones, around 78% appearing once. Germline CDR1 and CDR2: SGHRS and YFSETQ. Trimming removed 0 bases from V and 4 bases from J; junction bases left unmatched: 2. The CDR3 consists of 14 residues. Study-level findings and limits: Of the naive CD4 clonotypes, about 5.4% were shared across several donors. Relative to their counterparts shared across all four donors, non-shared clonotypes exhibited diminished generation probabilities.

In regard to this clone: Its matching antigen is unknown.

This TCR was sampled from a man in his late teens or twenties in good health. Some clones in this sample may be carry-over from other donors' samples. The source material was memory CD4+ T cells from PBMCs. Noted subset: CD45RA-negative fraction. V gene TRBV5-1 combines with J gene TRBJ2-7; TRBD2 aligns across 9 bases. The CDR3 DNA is TGCGCCAGCAGCTTGGCGACTAGCGGTTACGAGCAGTACTTC. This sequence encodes CASSLATSGYEQYF.